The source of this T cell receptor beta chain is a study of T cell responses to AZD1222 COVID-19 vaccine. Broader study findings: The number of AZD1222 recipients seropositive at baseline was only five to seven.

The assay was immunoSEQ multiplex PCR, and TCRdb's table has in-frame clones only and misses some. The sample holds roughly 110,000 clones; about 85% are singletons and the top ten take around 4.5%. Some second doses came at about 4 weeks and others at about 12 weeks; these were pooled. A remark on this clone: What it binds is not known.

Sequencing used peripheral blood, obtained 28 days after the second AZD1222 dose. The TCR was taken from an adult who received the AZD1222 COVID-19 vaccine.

CDR3 coding DNA: TGTGCCAGCAGCTCCGGGACAGGGCAAGCTTTCTTT. Amino acids: CASSSGTGQAFF. The gene calls are TRBV5-8 and TRBJ1-1; TRBD1 matches at 9 bases. V gave up 3 bases and J gave up 9 bases; unmatched junction bases: 3. This CDR3 comprises 12 residues. The germline V gene encodes CDR1 SGHTS and CDR2 YDEGEE.